A single sample is the source of the 25 T cell receptor beta chains below, sequenced in a study of blood T cell repertoires in COVID-19. The assay was immunoSEQ multiplex PCR, and TCRdb's table has in-frame clones only and misses some. The sample yields roughly 65,000 clones, around 90% seen once. Sequenced input: peripheral blood. Receptors were obtained from a man aged 55 to 70 with acute or convalescent COVID-19.

This clone occurred once. The chain recombines TRBV18 with TRBJ2-1; tentatively, D is TRBD1 (5 bases). The CDR3 runs to 16 residues. V lost 6 bases and J lost 0, with 15 bases in between. The germline CDR1 and CDR2 sequences are KGHSH and LQKENI. The CDR3: CASSDLGQSSYNEQFF. The CDR3 DNA sequence: TGTGCCAGCTCTGACCTGGGGCAGAGCTCCTACAATGAGCAGTTCTTC. Variable domain in full (rest from reference TRBV18 and TRBJ2-1): NAGVMQNPRHLVRRRGQEARLRCSPMKGHSHVYWYRQLPEEGLKFMVYLQKENIIDESGMPKERFSAEFPKEGPSILRIQQVVRGDSAAYFCASSDLGQSSYNEQFFGPGTRLTVL.

This clone showed up just once. The V gene is TRBV7-8, the J gene TRBJ1-5; 12 bases are a match to TRBD1. V dropped 0 bases and J dropped 0; count of bases not matched to a gene: 0. The CDR3 runs to 17 residues. The germline V gene encodes CDR1 SGHVS and CDR2 FQNEAQ. The CDR3 spells CASSLAGQGASNQPQHF. In nucleotides, the CDR3 is TGTGCCAGCAGCTTAGCGGGACAGGGGGCTAGCAATCAGCCCCAGCATTTT.

The J gene is TRBJ2-5, the V gene TRBV11-3; TRBD1 might be the D (6 bases). The CDR3 runs 13 residues. V was trimmed by 3 bases and J by 5 bases, leaving 10 bases between them. Germline CDR1 is SGHNT and CDR2 is YENEEA. DNA for the CDR3: TGTGCCAGCAGCTTCTCAGGGGCGGAGACCCAGTACTTC. Encoded protein: CASSFSGAETQYF.

The chain links TRBV10-1 to TRBJ2-1; TRBD2 matches 13 bases. Germline V gene lookup returns CDR1 WNHNN and CDR2 SYGVQD (reference sequence). There are 16 residues in the CDR3. V shed 2 bases, J shed 6 bases, and the junction held 4 bases outside the gene matches. CDR3 residues: CASSETSGGALNEQFF. CDR3 nucleotides: TGCGCCAGCAGTGAGACTAGCGGGGGGGCCCTCAATGAGCAGTTCTTC.

Written as DNA, the CDR3 is TGCGCCAGCAGCTCAGGACTAGCGGGGAATGAGCAGTTCTTC. Protein: CASSSGLAGNEQFF. The chain combines TRBV4-1 with TRBJ2-1; 12 bases are shared with TRBD2. V gave up 5 bases and J gave up 7 bases; unmatched junction bases: 3. CDR3 length: 14 residues. Germline V CDR1 and CDR2: MGHRA, YSYEKL.

The rearrangement links TRBV7-7 to TRBJ2-1, with TRBD2 matching over 7 bases. V trimming: 5 bases; J trimming: 2 bases; junction bases outside the gene matches: 6. This CDR3 has 15 residues. Per germline, CDR1 SSHAT and CDR2 FNYEAQ (reference sequence). The CDR3 nucleotides are TGTGCCAGCAGCCCAGGTGGGGGGGCCTACAATGAGCAGTTCTTC. Protein sequence: CASSPGGGAYNEQFF.

This chain connects TRBV7-8 to TRBJ2-7; tentative D call: TRBD1 (5 bases). With 3 bases removed from V and 4 bases from J, the gap between germline ends came to 16 bases. The CDR3 is 15 residues long. Germline CDR1 and CDR2: SGHVS and FQNEAQ. The CDR3 spells CASSLYMGHVYEQYF. The CDR3 DNA reads TGTGCCAGCAGCTTGTATATGGGGCACGTTTACGAGCAGTACTTC.

This chain connects TRBV2 to TRBJ2-3; D is undetermined. Germline V CDR1 and CDR2: SNHLY, FYNNEI. V was cut by 8 bases and J by 5 bases, with 14 bases left in between. This CDR3 contains 13 residues. The DNA of the CDR3 is TGTGCCAGCTGGGCCGTAACATTAGATACGCAGTATTTT. This encodes CASWAVTLDTQYF.

The rearrangement joins TRBV6-2 or TRBV6-3 to TRBJ1-5, with unresolved D. V lost 10 bases, J lost 1 base, and 8 bases lay in between. The CDR3 has 12 residues. The germline gives CDR1 MNHEY, CDR2 SVGEGT. For the CDR3, the DNA is TGTGCCACCAGCGAGAGCAATCAGCCCCAGCATTTT. This encodes CATSESNQPQHF.

The table lists this clone with a few counts. Other DNA sequences of this sample code for an identical CDR3. CDR3 sequence: CASSAPGSYNSPLHF. The CDR3 DNA sequence: TGTGCCAGCAGCGCCCCAGGCTCCTATAATTCACCCCTCCACTTT. The chain uses TRBV9 and TRBJ1-6; D is unresolved. V gave up 3 bases and J gave up 0 bases, with 7 bases separating them. The germline V gene encodes CDR1 SGDLS and CDR2 YYNGEE. This CDR3 region has 15 residues.

The chain joins TRBV27 to TRBJ2-7, with D possibly TRBD1 on 6 matching bases. CDR1 MNHEY and CDR2 SMNVEV come from the germline V gene (reference sequence). The CDR3 has 13 residues. Trimming stripped 5 bases from V and 2 bases from J, with 10 bases between. This CDR3 is CASSTGTPYEQYF. As DNA, the CDR3 is TGTGCCAGCAGTACAGGGACCCCCTACGAGCAGTACTTC.

V and J are TRBV5-1 and TRBJ1-1; 7 bases map to TRBD1. The V segment lost 1 base and the J segment 1 base; nucleotides outside the gene matches: 1. The CDR3 spans 14 residues. The germline gives CDR1 SGHRS, CDR2 YFSETQ. CDR3 region: CASSLNRGNTEAFF. The CDR3 coding sequence is TGCGCCAGCAGCTTGAACAGGGGGAACACTGAAGCTTTCTTT.

V gene TRBV2 combines with J gene TRBJ1-6; TRBD1 might be the D (6 bases). V was trimmed by 4 bases and J by 10 bases, leaving 14 bases between them. CDR1 is SNHLY, CDR2 FYNNEI, per germline. This CDR3 comprises 14 residues. The CDR3 DNA sequence: TGTGCCAGCAGTGGCAGGGGCAACGGGTCACCCCTCCACTTT. This sequence encodes CASSGRGNGSPLHF.

In this sample, this clone turned up a few times. This chain links TRBV19 with TRBJ1-1, with D perhaps TRBD1 (5 bases). This CDR3 is built from 17 residues. CDR1 is LNHDA and CDR2 is SQIVND in the germline V gene (reference sequence). V dropped 9 bases and J dropped 3 bases, with 26 bases sitting between them. The CDR3: CASQTDYLGGGDTEAFF. In nucleotides, the CDR3 is TGTGCCAGCCAAACCGATTATCTTGGTGGGGGGGACACTGAAGCTTTCTTT.

The chain carries TRBV5-6 and TRBJ1-5; unclear D gene. This CDR3 has 13 residues. The V gene's germline CDR1 is SGHDT and CDR2 YYEEEE. Between the trimmed V and J ends, which lost 5 bases and 1 base, there was a span of 7 bases. The CDR3 reads CASSKFSNQPQHF. Here the CDR3 DNA reads TGTGCCAGCAGTAAATTCAGCAATCAGCCCCAGCATTTT.

V usage is TRBV4-1 and J usage is TRBJ1-4; perhaps TRBD1 as D (5 bases). Trimming shortened V by 4 bases and J by 8 bases, and 11 bases separated the two germline ends. This CDR3 is 13 amino acids long. Germline assignment: CDR1 MGHRA and CDR2 YSYEKL. The CDR3 sequence: CASSLDRGEKLFF. The CDR3 bases are TGCGCCAGCAGCCTAGACCGGGGGGAAAAACTGTTTTTT.

This clone was detected a few times. The chain recombines TRBV19 with TRBJ1-1; D ambiguous. In germline, CDR1 is LNHDA, CDR2 SQIVND (reference sequence). Trimming took 5 bases from V and 3 from J, leaving 10 bases between them. The CDR3 is made up of 13 amino acids. In nucleotides, the CDR3 is TGTGCCAGTAGTCTTTCGAGGGACACTGAAGCTTTCTTT. Translated, it gives CASSLSRDTEAFF.

This clone has just one count. The J gene is TRBJ1-1, the V gene TRBV28, with unresolved D. V lost 8 bases and J 5 bases, leaving 12 bases between the germline ends. CDR3 size: 12 residues. Germline lookup yields CDR1 MDHEN and CDR2 SYDVKM. The CDR3 reads CASRPPGTEAFF. Written as DNA, the CDR3 is TGTGCCAGCCGCCCGCCGGGGACTGAAGCTTTCTTT.

This clone was found once. This chain links TRBV24-1 with TRBJ2-2, with TRBD2 as a possible D gene (6 bases). This CDR3 region has 17 residues. CDR1 is KGHDR, CDR2 SFDVKD, per germline. V was clipped by 4 bases and J by 5 bases, with 19 bases between them. The CDR3 is CATSDTGGQGLTGELFF. Written as DNA, the CDR3 is TGTGCCACCAGTGACACAGGAGGGCAGGGTCTTACCGGGGAGCTGTTTTTT.

The chain combines TRBV5-1 with TRBJ2-2, with D possibly matching TRBD1 (6 bases). V lost 3 bases and J 9 bases, leaving 21 bases between the germline ends. The germline V gene has CDR1 SGHRS and CDR2 YFSETQ. CDR3 length: 16 amino acids. In DNA form, the CDR3 reads TGCGCCAGCAGCTCCCCAACAGGGATCCTCGACCGGGAGCTGTTTTTT. It codes for CASSSPTGILDRELFF.

This clone came up once. The chain recombines TRBV18 with TRBJ2-5; weak D call: TRBD1 (5 bases). Germline assignment: CDR1 KGHSH and CDR2 LQKENI. The CDR3 consists of 15 residues. V lost 3 bases and J 4 bases, leaving 15 bases between the germline ends. The CDR3 coding sequence is TGTGCCAGCTCACCGACGGCAGGGCAGTCAGAGACCCAGTACTTC. Translation gives CASSPTAGQSETQYF.

V and J are TRBV27 and TRBJ1-5; 9 bases are a match to TRBD1. CDR1 and CDR2 (germline): MNHEY, SMNVEV (reference sequence). This CDR3 has 16 residues. After removal of 6 bases from V and 2 bases from J, the junction contained 8 bases not matched to a gene. CDR3 residues: CASRGTGSIGNQPQHF. Here the CDR3 DNA reads TGTGCCAGCAGGGGGACAGGGTCAATTGGCAATCAGCCCCAGCATTTT.

This chain uses TRBV7-9 with TRBJ2-3; 12 bases are shared with TRBD2. Germline trimming cut 2 bases from V and 5 bases from J; bases unmatched to any gene: 11. Germline loops: CDR1 SEHNR, CDR2 FQNEAQ (reference sequence). The CDR3 covers 18 residues. CDR3 loop: CASSLTSGGLPAGDTQYF. CDR3 DNA: TGTGCCAGCAGCTTAACTAGCGGGGGGCTGCCTGCTGGAGATACGCAGTATTTT.

This rearrangement joins TRBV6-1 to TRBJ1-1; tentatively, D is TRBD1 (5 bases). CDR3 length equals 14 residues. CDR1 and CDR2 (germline): MNHNS, SASEGT. V was cut by 3 bases and J by 5 bases, with 13 bases left in between. The CDR3 here is CASSEVPGGTEAFF. The CDR3 DNA is TGTGCCAGCAGTGAGGTCCCGGGGGGTACTGAAGCTTTCTTT.

The chain uses TRBV4-1 and TRBJ1-1; D is possibly TRBD1 (5 bases). Trimming took 4 bases from V and 0 from J, leaving 9 bases between them. This CDR3 comprises 14 residues. Germline assignment: CDR1 MGHRA and CDR2 YSYEKL. The CDR3 DNA is TGCGCCAGCAGCCCACAGGTTTTGAACACTGAAGCTTTCTTT. Translating gives CASSPQVLNTEAFF.